This T cell receptor beta chain was obtained from a study of shared clonotypes between healthy human individuals. Deep level was the assay's run setting. Method: immunoSEQ multiplex PCR; TCRdb's copy keeps in-frame clones and lacks some. The sample consists of under 850,000 clones, 80% to 95% of them appearing once. V lost 5 bases, J lost 0 bases, and 13 bases stayed unmatched. Germline V lookup: CDR1 SEHNR, CDR2 FQNEAQ (reference sequence). The CDR3 covers 18 residues. Naive CD8 cells comprised CD45RO-negative, CCR7-positively selected cells, excluding terminally differentiated effector memory CD45RA+ cells.

The rearrangement links TRBV7-9 to TRBJ1-3; 7 bases map to TRBD1. The sequencing sample was made of naive CD8+ T cells sorted from blood. This receptor was obtained from a man aged 25 to 45 in good health. The chain's CDR3 is CASSHPSSGQSSGNTIYF. Here the CDR3 DNA reads TGTGCCAGCAGCCACCCTAGTTCGGGACAGAGCTCTGGAAACACCATATATTTT. The whole variable domain, remainder taken from reference TRBV7-9 and TRBJ1-3, is DTGVSQNPRHKITKRGQNVTFRCDPISEHNRLYWYRQTLGQGPEFLTYFQNEAQLEKSRLLSDRFSAERPKGSFSTLEIQRTEQGDSAMYLCASSHPSSGQSSGNTIYFGEGSWLTVV.